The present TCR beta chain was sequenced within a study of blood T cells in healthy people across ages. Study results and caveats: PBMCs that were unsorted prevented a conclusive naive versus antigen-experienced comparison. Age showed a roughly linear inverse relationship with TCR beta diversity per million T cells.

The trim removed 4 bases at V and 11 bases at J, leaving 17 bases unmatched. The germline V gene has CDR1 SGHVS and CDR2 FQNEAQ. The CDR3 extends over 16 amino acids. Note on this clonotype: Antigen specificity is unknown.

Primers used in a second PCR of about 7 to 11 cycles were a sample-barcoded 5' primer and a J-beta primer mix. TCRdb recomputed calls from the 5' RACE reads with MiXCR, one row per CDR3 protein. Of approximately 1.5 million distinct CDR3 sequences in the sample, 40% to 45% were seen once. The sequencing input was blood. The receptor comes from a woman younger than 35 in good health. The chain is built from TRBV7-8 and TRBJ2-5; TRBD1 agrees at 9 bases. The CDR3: CASSSSGTGTYNEQYF. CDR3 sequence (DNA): TGTGCCAGCAGCTCATCCGGGACAGGGACCTACAATGAGCAGTACTTC.